Listed below are T cell receptor beta chains from one sample, sequenced in a study of graft-versus-host responses after intestinal transplantation. Using immunoSEQ multiplex PCR, the repertoire was profiled, and TCRdb retains in-frame clones only, with some absent. Of 90,000 to 150,000 clones in the sample, over 80% were seen once. These receptors lack a known antigen. The sequenced sample was unstimulated CD4+ T cells sorted from spleen or lymph node cells, obtained before intestinal transplant. The receptors stem from a human donor who received an intestinal transplant. CDR3s include the opening cysteine and the closing phenylalanine or tryptophan. Each record gives: J gene, clone size, D gene, V gene, CDR3 length, CDR3 DNA, CDR3 protein. The D gene is left open where the match is weak. Part of the rows lack a size; the others show once, few, many or a class for expanded clones.

TRBJ2-1	.	.	TRBV15	13	TGTGCCACCAGCAGAGATCTAGTGCAAGAGCAGTTCTTC	CATSRDLVQEQFF
TRBJ1-2	.	.	TRBV25-1	14	TGTGCCAGCAGTGAAAGGGGCCGGGGGTATGGCTACACCTTC	CASSERGRGYGYTF
TRBJ2-2	.	.	TRBV9	14	TGTGCCAGCGGTTTGCTCTCCGACACCGGGGAGCTGTTTTTT	CASGLLSDTGELFF
TRBJ2-2	.	TRBD1	TRBV7-3	16	TGTGCCAGCAGCCGAAGGACAGGGGCGAACACCGGGGAGCTGTTTTTT	CASSRRTGANTGELFF
TRBJ1-2	.	TRBD1	TRBV6-4	14	TGTGCCAGCAGTGACTTGACAGGGTTACTTGGCTACACCTTC	CASSDLTGLLGYTF
TRBJ1-5	.	.	TRBV7-2	14	TGTGCCAGCAGCCTAAGAGGGGGAAATCAGCCCCAGCATTTT	CASSLRGGNQPQHF
TRBJ1-4	.	.	TRBV27	18	TGTGCCAGCAGGCGCCTCGGTTCCATTCGGAAGATGAATGAAAAACTGTTTTTT	CASRRLGSIRKMNEKLFF
TRBJ2-3	.	.	TRBV7-3	13	TGTGCCAGCAGCTTCCAGTGGGCAGATACGCAGTATTTT	CASSFQWADTQYF
TRBJ1-5	.	TRBD1	TRBV6-5	13	TGTGCCAGCAGACAGGGGAGCAATCAGCCCCAGCATTTT	CASRQGSNQPQHF
TRBJ1-2	.	.	TRBV27	13	TGTGCCAGCAGTATCCAGGGACGGTACGGCTACACCTTC	CASSIQGRYGYTF
TRBJ1-2	.	TRBD1	TRBV19	14	TGTGCCAGCGCTCGGGACAGGGATCTGGGTGGCTACACCTTC	CASARDRDLGGYTF
TRBJ2-7	.	TRBD1	TRBV28	14	TGTGCCAGCAGCGAAATTACAGGGGGAGGCGAGCAGTACTTC	CASSEITGGGEQYF
TRBJ1-2	few	TRBD1	TRBV28	15	TGTGCCATCCGAGCAGGACAGGGGGCCGAATATGGCTACACCTTC	CAIRAGQGAEYGYTF
TRBJ1-5	.	.	TRBV2	11	TGTGCCAGCAGTGAAAGTTCCCAGAAGCATTTT	CASSESSQKHF
TRBJ2-2	.	TRBD2	TRBV4-2	17	TGTGCCAGCAGCCAAGATGTAGTAGCGGGAAACACCGGGGAGCTGTTTTTT	CASSQDVVAGNTGELFF
TRBJ1-1	.	.	TRBV28	15	TGTGCCAGCAGAACAATATCCCCAGGGCAGACTGAAGCTTTCTTT	CASRTISPGQTEAFF
TRBJ1-1	.	.	TRBV6-5	14	TGTGCCAGCAGCCATAGTTTGGGCGGCACTGAAGCTTTCTTT	CASSHSLGGTEAFF
TRBJ2-7	.	TRBD1	TRBV2	15	TGTGCCAGCAGTGATCAACAGGGGGCAGCCTACGAGCAGTACTTC	CASSDQQGAAYEQYF